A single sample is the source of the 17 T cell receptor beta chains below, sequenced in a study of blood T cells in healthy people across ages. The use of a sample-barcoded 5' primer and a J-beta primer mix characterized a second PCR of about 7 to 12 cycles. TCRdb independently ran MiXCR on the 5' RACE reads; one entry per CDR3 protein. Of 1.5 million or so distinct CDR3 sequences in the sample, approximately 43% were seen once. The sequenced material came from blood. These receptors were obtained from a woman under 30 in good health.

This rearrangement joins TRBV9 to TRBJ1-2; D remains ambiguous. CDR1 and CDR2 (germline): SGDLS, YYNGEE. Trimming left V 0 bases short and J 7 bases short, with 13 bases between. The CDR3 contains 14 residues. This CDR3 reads CASSVAPAVCGYTF. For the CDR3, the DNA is TGTGCCAGCAGCGTAGCCCCAGCGGTCTGTGGCTACACCTTC. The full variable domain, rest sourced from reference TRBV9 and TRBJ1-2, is DSGVTQTPKHLITATGQRVTLRCSPRSGDLSVYWYQQSLDQGLQFLIQYYNGEERAKGNILERFSAQQFPDLHSELNLSSLELGDSALYFCASSVAPAVCGYTFGSGTRLTVV.

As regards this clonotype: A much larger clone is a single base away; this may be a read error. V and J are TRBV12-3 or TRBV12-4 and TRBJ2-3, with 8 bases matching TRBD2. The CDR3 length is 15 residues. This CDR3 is CASSLLGGRTDAQYF. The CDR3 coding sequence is TGTGCCAGCAGCCTGCTTGGCGGGAGGACAGATGCGCAGTATTTT.

CDR3 residues: CASIPGIRDTEAFF. For the CDR3, the DNA is TGTGCCAGCATCCCGGGGATCCGGGACACTGAAGCTTTCTTT. This rearrangement joins TRBV21-1 to TRBJ1-1; the table's D call TRBD1 went unverified against the DNA. TRBV21-1 is a pseudogene locus. This CDR3 is 14 amino acids long.

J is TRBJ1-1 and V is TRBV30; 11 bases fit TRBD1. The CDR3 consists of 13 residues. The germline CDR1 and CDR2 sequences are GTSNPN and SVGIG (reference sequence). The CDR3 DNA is TGTGGGTTCGGGACAGGGGGTATCACTGAAGCTTTCTTT. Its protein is CGFGTGGITEAFF.

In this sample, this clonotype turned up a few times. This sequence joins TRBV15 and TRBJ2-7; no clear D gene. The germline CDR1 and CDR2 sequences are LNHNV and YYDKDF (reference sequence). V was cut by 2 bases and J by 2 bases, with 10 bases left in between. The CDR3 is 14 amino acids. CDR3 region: CATSRLGGTYEQYF. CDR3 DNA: TGTGCCACCAGCAGACTCGGCGGTACCTACGAGCAGTACTTC.

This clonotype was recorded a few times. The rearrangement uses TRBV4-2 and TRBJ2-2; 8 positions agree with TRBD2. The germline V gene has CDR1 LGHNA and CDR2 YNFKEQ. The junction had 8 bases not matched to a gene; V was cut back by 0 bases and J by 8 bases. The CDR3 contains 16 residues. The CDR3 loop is CASSQDRQREKGELFF. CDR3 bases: TGTGCCAGCAGCCAAGATCGTCAGCGGGAGAAGGGGGAGCTGTTTTTT.

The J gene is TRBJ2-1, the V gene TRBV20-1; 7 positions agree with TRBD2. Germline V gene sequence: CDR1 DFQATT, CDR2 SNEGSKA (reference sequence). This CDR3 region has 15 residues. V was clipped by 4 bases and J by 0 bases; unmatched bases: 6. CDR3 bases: TGCAGTGCTACCCTATGGGGGGGCTCCTACAATGAGCAGTTCTTC. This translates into CSATLWGGSYNEQFF.

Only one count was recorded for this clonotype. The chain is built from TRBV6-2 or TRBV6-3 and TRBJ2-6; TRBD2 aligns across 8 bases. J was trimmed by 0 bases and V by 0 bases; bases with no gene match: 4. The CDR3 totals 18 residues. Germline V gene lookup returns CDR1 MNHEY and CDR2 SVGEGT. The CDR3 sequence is CASSYSKAGGSGANVLTF. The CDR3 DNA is TGTGCCAGCAGTTACTCTAAGGCGGGGGGCTCTGGGGCCAACGTCCTGACTTTC.

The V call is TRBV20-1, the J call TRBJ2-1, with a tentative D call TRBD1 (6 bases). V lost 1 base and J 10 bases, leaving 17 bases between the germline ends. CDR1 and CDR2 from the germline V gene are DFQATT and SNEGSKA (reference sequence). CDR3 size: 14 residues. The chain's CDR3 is CSARAPGQSYEQFF. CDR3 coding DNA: TGCAGTGCTAGAGCCCCGGGACAATCCTACGAGCAGTTCTTC.

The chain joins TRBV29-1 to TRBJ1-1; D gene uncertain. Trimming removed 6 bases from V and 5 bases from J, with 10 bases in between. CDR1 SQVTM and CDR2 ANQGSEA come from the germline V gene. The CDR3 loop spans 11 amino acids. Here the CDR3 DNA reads TGCAGCGTCCGGCGGGGTACTGAAGCTTTCTTT. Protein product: CSVRRGTEAFF.

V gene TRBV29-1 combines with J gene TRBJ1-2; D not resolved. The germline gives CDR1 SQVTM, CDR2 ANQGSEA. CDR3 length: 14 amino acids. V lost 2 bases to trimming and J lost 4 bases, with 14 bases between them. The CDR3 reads CSVETYSRSYGYTF. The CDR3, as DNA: TGCAGCGTTGAAACCTACAGTAGGTCCTATGGCTACACCTTC.

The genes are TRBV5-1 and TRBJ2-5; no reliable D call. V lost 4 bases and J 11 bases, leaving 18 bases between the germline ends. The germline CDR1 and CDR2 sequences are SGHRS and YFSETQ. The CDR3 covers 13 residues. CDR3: CASSALEVNEQYF. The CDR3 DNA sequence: TGCGCCAGCAGCGCCCTTGAGGTTAATGAGCAGTACTTC.

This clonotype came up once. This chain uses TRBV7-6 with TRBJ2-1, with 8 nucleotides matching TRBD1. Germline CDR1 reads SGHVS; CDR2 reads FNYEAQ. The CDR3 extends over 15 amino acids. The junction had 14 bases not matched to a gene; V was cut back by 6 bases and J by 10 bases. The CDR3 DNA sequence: TGTGCCAGCAGTTCCCCGGACAGGGTTGGCTACGAGCAGTTCTTC. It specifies CASSSPDRVGYEQFF.

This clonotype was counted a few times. The CDR3: CASSGSGTSGSTDTQYF. CDR3 nucleotide sequence: TGTGCCAGCAGTGGATCCGGGACTAGCGGGAGCACAGATACGCAGTATTTT. V is TRBV6-1 and J is TRBJ2-3; 12 positions agree with TRBD2. V was clipped by 4 bases and J by 0 bases; unmatched bases: 5. CDR3 length equals 17 residues. Germline-derived CDR1 and CDR2 are MNHNS and SASEGT.

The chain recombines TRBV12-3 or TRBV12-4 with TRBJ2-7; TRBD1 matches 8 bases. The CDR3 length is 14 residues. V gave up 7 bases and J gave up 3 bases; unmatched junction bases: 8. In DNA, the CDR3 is TGTGCCAGCAAGGGGGTAGGACAGGGCTACGAGCAGTACTTC. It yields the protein CASKGVGQGYEQYF.

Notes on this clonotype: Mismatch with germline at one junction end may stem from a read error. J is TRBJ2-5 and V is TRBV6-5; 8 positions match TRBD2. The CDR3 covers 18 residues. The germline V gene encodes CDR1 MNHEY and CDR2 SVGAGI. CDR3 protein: CASSYSPPGLAVGETQYF. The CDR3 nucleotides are TGTGCCAGTAGTTATTCCCCCCCCGGACTAGCAGTAGGGGAGACCCAGTACTTC.

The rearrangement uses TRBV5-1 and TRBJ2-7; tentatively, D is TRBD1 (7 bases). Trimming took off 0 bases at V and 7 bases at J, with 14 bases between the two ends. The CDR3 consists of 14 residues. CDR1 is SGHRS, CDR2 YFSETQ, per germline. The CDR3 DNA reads TGCGCCAGCAGCTTGGGCGGGACAGTCACGGAGCAGTACTTC. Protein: CASSLGGTVTEQYF.